These T cell receptor beta chains were read from a single sample in a study of cytomegalovirus exposure and HLA in healthy donors. The repertoire was sequenced with immunoSEQ multiplex PCR; TCRdb's copy has only in-frame clones and lacks some. The table shows 120,000 to 150,000 clones, with 87% occurring only once. The sample was PBMCs. These TCRs come from a man younger than 35 in good health and CMV-seropositive. Each CDR3 is given with its conserved first and last residue. The order of the fields is D gene, J gene, CDR3 length, V gene, CDR3 protein. The D gene is left open where the match is weak.

D gene: .; J gene: TRBJ1-1; CDR3 length: 13; V gene: TRBV2; CDR3 protein: CATSLVVNTEAFF
D gene: .; J gene: TRBJ1-2; CDR3 length: 16; V gene: TRBV28; CDR3 protein: CASSFLPGGSNYGYTF
D gene: .; J gene: TRBJ1-1; CDR3 length: 14; V gene: TRBV5-1; CDR3 protein: CASSRGELNTEAFF
D gene: TRBD1; J gene: TRBJ1-2; CDR3 length: 16; V gene: TRBV7-9; CDR3 protein: CASSQRSRGVDYGYTF
D gene: .; J gene: TRBJ1-5; CDR3 length: 12; V gene: TRBV2; CDR3 protein: CASSYSNQPQHF
D gene: .; J gene: TRBJ1-5; CDR3 length: 16; V gene: TRBV7-9; CDR3 protein: CASSSYGQFSNQPQHF
D gene: .; J gene: TRBJ2-5; CDR3 length: 18; V gene: TRBV9; CDR3 protein: CASSVSYSPTGTQETQYF
D gene: TRBD2; J gene: TRBJ2-7; CDR3 length: 14; V gene: TRBV6-5; CDR3 protein: CASSLAVSSYEQYF
D gene: TRBD1; J gene: TRBJ2-3; CDR3 length: 15; V gene: TRBV2; CDR3 protein: CASSVTGGDADTQYF
D gene: .; J gene: TRBJ1-2; CDR3 length: 13; V gene: TRBV29-1; CDR3 protein: CSVGIRGGYGYTF
D gene: TRBD1; J gene: TRBJ1-4; CDR3 length: 17; V gene: TRBV28; CDR3 protein: CASSSTGSGIGNEKLFF
D gene: .; J gene: TRBJ2-5; CDR3 length: 13; V gene: TRBV6-6; CDR3 protein: CASTLEAQETQYF
D gene: TRBD2; J gene: TRBJ2-7; CDR3 length: 16; V gene: TRBV7-8; CDR3 protein: CASSYIGAGGSYEQYF
D gene: .; J gene: TRBJ2-3; CDR3 length: 16; V gene: TRBV27; CDR3 protein: CASSPERQLYTDTQYF
D gene: .; J gene: TRBJ2-7; CDR3 length: 12; V gene: TRBV6-1; CDR3 protein: CASSEGTYEQYF
D gene: .; J gene: TRBJ2-7; CDR3 length: 12; V gene: TRBV7-8; CDR3 protein: CASSLVSWEQYF
D gene: TRBD1; J gene: TRBJ2-7; CDR3 length: 15; V gene: TRBV19; CDR3 protein: CASSIVGQGLGEQYF
D gene: TRBD2; J gene: TRBJ2-3; CDR3 length: 17; V gene: TRBV19; CDR3 protein: CASSISGGREDTDTQYF
D gene: TRBD1; J gene: TRBJ2-1; CDR3 length: 16; V gene: TRBV29-1; CDR3 protein: CSVKGWGTGSYNEQFF
D gene: .; J gene: TRBJ2-4; CDR3 length: 13; V gene: TRBV6-5; CDR3 protein: CASRRIAKNIQYF
D gene: .; J gene: TRBJ1-2; CDR3 length: 12; V gene: TRBV19; CDR3 protein: CAIRDTDYGYTF
D gene: .; J gene: TRBJ2-2; CDR3 length: 16; V gene: TRBV7-2; CDR3 protein: CASSFPTGSSVGELFF
D gene: TRBD2; J gene: TRBJ2-1; CDR3 length: 18; V gene: TRBV5-1; CDR3 protein: CASKGGLAGGSSYNEQFF
D gene: .; J gene: TRBJ2-2; CDR3 length: 16; V gene: TRBV7-8; CDR3 protein: CASSLGVAANTGELFF
D gene: .; J gene: TRBJ1-1; CDR3 length: 14; V gene: TRBV27; CDR3 protein: CASSWAGSNTEAFF
D gene: .; J gene: TRBJ2-7; CDR3 length: 14; V gene: TRBV6-5; CDR3 protein: CASSYSSSSYEQYF
D gene: TRBD1; J gene: TRBJ1-3; CDR3 length: 15; V gene: TRBV2; CDR3 protein: CASSAGQVSGNTIYF
D gene: TRBD1; J gene: TRBJ1-5; CDR3 length: 15; V gene: TRBV2; CDR3 protein: CASRRDRVADQPQHF
D gene: .; J gene: TRBJ2-7; CDR3 length: 16; V gene: TRBV4-1; CDR3 protein: CASSQAVAGAFYEQYF
D gene: .; J gene: TRBJ1-1; CDR3 length: 14; V gene: TRBV6-6; CDR3 protein: CASSYSNLNTEAFF
D gene: .; J gene: TRBJ1-1; CDR3 length: 16; V gene: TRBV10-3; CDR3 protein: CAISESTGIGNTEAFF
D gene: .; J gene: TRBJ1-3; CDR3 length: 16; V gene: TRBV6-6; CDR3 protein: CASSRRGGTSGNTIYF
D gene: .; J gene: TRBJ1-2; CDR3 length: 10; V gene: TRBV20-1; CDR3 protein: CSAWAYGYTF
D gene: TRBD1; J gene: TRBJ2-1; CDR3 length: 13; V gene: TRBV11-2; CDR3 protein: CASSSDRGHEQFF
D gene: TRBD1; J gene: TRBJ2-1; CDR3 length: 13; V gene: TRBV2; CDR3 protein: CASSWTGVDEQFF
D gene: TRBD1; J gene: TRBJ1-6; CDR3 length: 16; V gene: TRBV6-5; CDR3 protein: CASSYTRQGSGSPLHF
D gene: .; J gene: TRBJ1-6; CDR3 length: 13; V gene: TRBV28; CDR3 protein: CASMTGLNSPLHF
D gene: TRBD2; J gene: TRBJ2-2; CDR3 length: 15; V gene: TRBV6-5; CDR3 protein: CASSYSGLAGGELFF
D gene: TRBD2; J gene: TRBJ2-1; CDR3 length: 16; V gene: TRBV2; CDR3 protein: CASSEVETSGKHEQFF
D gene: TRBD1; J gene: TRBJ1-6; CDR3 length: 13; V gene: TRBV27; CDR3 protein: CASWTGDRSPLHF